This T cell receptor (beta chain) is drawn from a study of OX40 agonist ivuxolimab in advanced cancers. Findings and caveats of the study: More expanded clones were found, on average, in CD8+ than in CD4+ T cells.

Method: immunoSEQ multiplex PCR; TCRdb's copy keeps in-frame clones and lacks some. The profile shows over 95,000 clones, about 96% of them singletons. The CDR3 has 14 amino acids. Trimming left V 3 bases short and J 4 bases short, with 10 bases between. Germline CDR1 and CDR2: LNHDA and SQIVND (reference sequence). Points on this clone: What it binds is not known.

V usage is TRBV19 and J usage is TRBJ2-1; D is unclear. The sample here was CD4+ or CD8+ T cells sorted from blood, taken in a trial of the OX40 agonist ivuxolimab. The clonotype originates from an adult with an advanced solid tumor such as melanoma, head and neck, liver or kidney cancer. The CDR3 DNA reads TGTGCCAGTAGTATGGATTCCCTTTACAATGAGCAGTTCTTC. Translated: CASSMDSLYNEQFF.